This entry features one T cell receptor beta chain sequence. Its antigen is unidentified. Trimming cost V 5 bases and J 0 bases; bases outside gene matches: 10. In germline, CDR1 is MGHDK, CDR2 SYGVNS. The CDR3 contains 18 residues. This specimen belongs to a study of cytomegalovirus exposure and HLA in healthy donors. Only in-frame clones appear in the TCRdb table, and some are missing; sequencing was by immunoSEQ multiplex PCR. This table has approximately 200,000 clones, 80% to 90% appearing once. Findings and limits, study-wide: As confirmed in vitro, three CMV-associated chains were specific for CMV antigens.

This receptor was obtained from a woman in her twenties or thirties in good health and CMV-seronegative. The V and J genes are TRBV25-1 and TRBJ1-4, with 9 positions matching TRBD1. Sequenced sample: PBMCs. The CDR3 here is CASSINRGLFATNEKLFF. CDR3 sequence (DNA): TGTGCCAGCAGTATCAACAGGGGGCTCTTCGCAACTAATGAAAAACTGTTTTTT. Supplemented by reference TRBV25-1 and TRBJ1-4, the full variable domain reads EADIYQTPRYLVIGTGKKITLECSQTMGHDKMYWYQQDPGMELHLIHYSYGVNSTEKGDLSSESTVSRIRTEHFPLTLESARPSHTSQYLCASSINRGLFATNEKLFFGSGTQLSVL.